This T cell receptor beta chain was identified during a study of blood T cell repertoires in COVID-19. In the study overall: There were acute and convalescent COVID-19 samples, and they came from the United States, Italy and Spain.

CDR3 length: 15 residues. TCRdb's copy holds only in-frame clones and misses some; the assay was immunoSEQ multiplex PCR. The table records under 300,000 clones, approximately 83% of them present only once. The TCR was taken from a woman in her thirties or forties with acute COVID-19. Sequencing input: PBMCs or T cells enriched from blood (not recorded which). The J gene is TRBJ1-5, the V gene TRBV21-1; the D call TRBD1 from the table was never checked on the DNA. TRBV21-1 is assigned pseudogene status. DNA of the CDR3: TGTGCCAGCAGCAAAGGTCAGGGGGCCGGTCAGCCCCAGCATTTT. Its protein product is CASSKGQGAGQPQHF.